This is a list of T cell receptor beta chains from one sample in a study of Ad26.COV2.S vaccination and SARS-CoV-2 variants. Produced via immunoSEQ multiplex PCR; TCRdb's table is partial and in-frame only. The repertoire holds about 350,000 clones, with roughly nine tenths as singletons. The sample here was peripheral blood, taken in a trial of Ad26.COV2.S vaccine versus placebo. The receptors derive from a person aged 18-65 years who received the Ad26.COV2.S COVID-19 vaccine or a placebo. CDR3s include the opening cysteine and the closing phenylalanine or tryptophan. A D gene is named only where the DNA matches it firmly. Where a row states a size, it is once, few, many or the class of an expanded clone; other rows omit it.

d_gene	abundance	v_gene	j_gene	CDR3aa	CDR3nt
NA	NA	TRBV11-2	TRBJ2-1	CASSILGRYNEQFF	TGTGCCAGCAGTATACTAGGACGCTACAATGAGCAGTTCTTC
NA	NA	TRBV18	TRBJ2-3	CASSPVQISTDTQYF	TGTGCCAGCTCACCAGTCCAGATAAGCACAGATACGCAGTATTTT
TRBD1	few	TRBV6-7	TRBJ1-5	CASSLRQGTGNQPQHF	TGTGCCAGCAGTTTACGACAGGGTACCGGCAATCAGCCCCAGCATTTT
TRBD2	once	TRBV7-3	TRBJ2-1	CASSPTSVSYNEQFF	TGTGCCAGCAGTCCTACTAGCGTCTCCTACAATGAGCAGTTCTTC
TRBD2	few	TRBV25-1	TRBJ2-7	CASSDPGSGSNEQYF	TGTGCCAGCAGTGACCCGGGTAGCGGGAGTAACGAGCAGTACTTC
TRBD1	NA	TRBV5-4	TRBJ1-2	CASSLGGRTGVGYTF	TGTGCCAGCAGCTTGGGGGGACGGACAGGTGTGGGCTACACCTTC
NA	NA	TRBV10-3	TRBJ2-7	CANSGRNSYEQYF	TGTGCCAACTCGGGGAGGAACTCCTACGAGCAGTACTTC
NA	NA	TRBV30	TRBJ2-6	CAWSVVVSSGANVLTF	TGTGCCTGGAGTGTAGTGGTAAGCTCTGGGGCCAACGTCCTGACTTTC
TRBD2	NA	TRBV20-1	TRBJ2-5	CSASLPSGGALEETQYF	TGCAGTGCTAGTCTCCCTAGCGGGGGGGCCCTTGAGGAGACCCAGTACTTC
TRBD1	once	TRBV27	TRBJ2-7	CASSLTGGYYEQYF	TGTGCCAGCAGTTTAACAGGGGGCTACTACGAGCAGTACTTC
NA	NA	TRBV5-1	TRBJ2-1	CASSLAAGSLREQFF	TGCGCCAGCAGCTTGGCGGCCGGATCCCTGCGTGAGCAGTTCTTC
NA	few	TRBV5-1	TRBJ2-7	CASSADRSGAYEQYF	TGCGCCAGCAGCGCAGACAGGTCAGGGGCCTACGAGCAGTACTTC
NA	NA	TRBV6-5	TRBJ1-5	CASSYLGQPQHF	TGTGCCAGCAGTTATTTAGGTCAGCCCCAGCATTTT
NA	NA	TRBV7-2	TRBJ1-2	CASSHRDRPLEGYTF	TGTGCCAGCAGCCACCGGGACCGACCTCTTGAAGGCTACACCTTC
NA	NA	TRBV9	TRBJ1-1	CASSVDKGGRTEAFF	TGTGCCAGCAGCGTAGACAAGGGGGGCCGGACTGAAGCTTTCTTT
TRBD1	NA	TRBV9	TRBJ1-2	CASSSYRGNYGYTF	TGTGCCAGCAGCTCTTACAGGGGGAACTATGGCTACACCTTC
NA	once	TRBV7-3	TRBJ2-3	CASSLDGGSTDTQYF	TGTGCCAGCAGCTTAGATGGGGGAAGCACAGATACGCAGTATTTT
NA	NA	TRBV12-3/TRBV12-4	TRBJ2-7	CASSFGYEQYF	TGTGCCAGCAGTTTCGGCTACGAGCAGTACTTC
TRBD1	NA	TRBV6-5	TRBJ2-1	CASSRGQPYNEQFF	TGTGCCAGCAGTAGGGGACAGCCCTACAATGAGCAGTTCTTC
TRBD1	NA	TRBV3-1/TRBV3-2	TRBJ1-5	CASSQEYRGGNQPQHF	TGTGCCAGCAGCCAAGAATACAGGGGGGGCAATCAGCCCCAGCATTTT
TRBD1	NA	TRBV28	TRBJ1-5	CAALTPGQGPSGANQPQHF	TGTGCCGCTCTCACGCCGGGACAGGGGCCGTCGGGGGCGAATCAGCCCCAGCATTTT
NA	NA	TRBV6-5	TRBJ2-5	CASSYNRGQETQYF	TGTGCCAGCAGTTACAATCGTGGGCAAGAGACCCAGTACTTC
NA	NA	TRBV3-1/TRBV3-2	TRBJ2-1	CASIGGDYNEQFF	TGTGCCAGCATAGGAGGAGATTACAATGAGCAGTTCTTC
TRBD2	NA	TRBV30	TRBJ2-1	CAWSVLAGVPSRFF	TGTGCCTGGAGTGTACTTGCGGGAGTTCCCTCTCGGTTCTTC
TRBD2	NA	TRBV6-5	TRBJ2-7	CASRGGGIYEQYF	TGTGCCAGCAGGGGGGGAGGGATATACGAGCAGTACTTC
TRBD2	NA	TRBV7-3	TRBJ2-6	CASSLNLADASSGANVLTF	TGTGCCAGCAGCTTAAACCTAGCGGATGCGAGCTCTGGGGCCAACGTCCTGACTTTC